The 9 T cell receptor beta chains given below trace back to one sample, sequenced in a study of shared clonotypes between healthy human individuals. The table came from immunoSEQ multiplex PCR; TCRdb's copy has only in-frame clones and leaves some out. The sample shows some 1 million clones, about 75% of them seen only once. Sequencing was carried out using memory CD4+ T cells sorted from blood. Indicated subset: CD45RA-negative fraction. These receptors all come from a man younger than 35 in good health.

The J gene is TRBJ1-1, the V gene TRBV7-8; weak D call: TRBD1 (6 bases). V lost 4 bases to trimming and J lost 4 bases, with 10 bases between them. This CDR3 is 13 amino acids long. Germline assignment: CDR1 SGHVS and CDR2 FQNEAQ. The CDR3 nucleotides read TGTGCCAGCAGCTCCGACAGGACCACTGAAGCTTTCTTT. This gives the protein CASSSDRTTEAFF.

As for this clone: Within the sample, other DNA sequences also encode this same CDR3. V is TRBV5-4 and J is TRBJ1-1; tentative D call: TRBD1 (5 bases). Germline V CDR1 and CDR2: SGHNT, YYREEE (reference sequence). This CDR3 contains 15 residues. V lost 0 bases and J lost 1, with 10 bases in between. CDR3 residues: CASSLGDSRNTEAFF. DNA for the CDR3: TGTGCCAGCAGCTTGGGGGACTCAAGGAACACTGAAGCTTTCTTT.

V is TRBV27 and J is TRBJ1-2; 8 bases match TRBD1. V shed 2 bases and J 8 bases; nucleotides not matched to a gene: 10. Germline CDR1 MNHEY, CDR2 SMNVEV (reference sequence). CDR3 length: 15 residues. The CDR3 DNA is TGTGCCAGCAGTTTAGTTTCACAGGGGGTAGGAGGCTACACCTTC. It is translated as CASSLVSQGVGGYTF.

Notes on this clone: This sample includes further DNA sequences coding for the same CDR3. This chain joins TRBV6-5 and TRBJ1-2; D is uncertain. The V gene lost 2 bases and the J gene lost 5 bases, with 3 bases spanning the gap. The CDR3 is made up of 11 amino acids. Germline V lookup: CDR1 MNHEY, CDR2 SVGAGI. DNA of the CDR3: TGTGCCAGCAGTTACGGGTATGGCTACACCTTC. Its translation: CASSYGYGYTF.

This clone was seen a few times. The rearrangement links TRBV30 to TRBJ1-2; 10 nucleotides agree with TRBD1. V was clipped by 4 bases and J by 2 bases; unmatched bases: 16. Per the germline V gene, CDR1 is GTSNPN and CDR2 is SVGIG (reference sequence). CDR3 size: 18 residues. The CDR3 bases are TGTGCCTGGAACCCTTTCGGGACAGGGGAATATGTGAACTATGGCTACACCTTC. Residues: CAWNPFGTGEYVNYGYTF.

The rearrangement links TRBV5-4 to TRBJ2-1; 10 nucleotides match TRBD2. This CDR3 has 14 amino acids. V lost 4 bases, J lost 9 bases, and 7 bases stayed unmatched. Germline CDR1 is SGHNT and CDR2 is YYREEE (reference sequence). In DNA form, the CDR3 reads TGTGCCAGCAGCCAAGCGGGAGGGCCCGGTGAGCAGTTCTTC. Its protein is CASSQAGGPGEQFF.

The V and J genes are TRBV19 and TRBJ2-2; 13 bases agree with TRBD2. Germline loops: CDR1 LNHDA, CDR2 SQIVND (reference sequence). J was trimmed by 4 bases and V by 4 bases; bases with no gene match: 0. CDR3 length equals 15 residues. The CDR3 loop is CASSRTSGGTGELFF. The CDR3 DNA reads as TGTGCCAGTAGTAGGACTAGCGGGGGCACCGGGGAGCTGTTTTTT. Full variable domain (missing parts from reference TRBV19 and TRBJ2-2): DGGITQSPKYLFRKEGQNVTLSCEQNLNHDAMYWYRQDPGQGLRLIYYSQIVNDFQKGDIAEGYSVSREKKESFPLTVTSAQKNPTAFYLCASSRTSGGTGELFFGEGSRLTVL.

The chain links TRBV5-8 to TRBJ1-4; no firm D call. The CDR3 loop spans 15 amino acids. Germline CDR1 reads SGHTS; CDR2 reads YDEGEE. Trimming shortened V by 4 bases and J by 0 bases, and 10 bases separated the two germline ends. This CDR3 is CASSHGRSTNEKLFF. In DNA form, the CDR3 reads TGTGCCAGCAGCCATGGGAGGTCAACTAATGAAAAACTGTTTTTT. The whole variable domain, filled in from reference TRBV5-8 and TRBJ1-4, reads EAGVTQSPTHLIKTRGQQATLRCSPISGHTSVYWYQQALGLGLQFLLWYDEGEERNRGNFPPRFSGRQFPNYSSELNVNALELEDSALYLCASSHGRSTNEKLFFGSGTQLSVL.

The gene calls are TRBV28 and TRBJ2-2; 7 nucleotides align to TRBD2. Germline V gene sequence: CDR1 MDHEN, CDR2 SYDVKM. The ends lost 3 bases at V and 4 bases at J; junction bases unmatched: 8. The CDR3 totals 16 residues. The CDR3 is CASSLPSLAGTGELFF. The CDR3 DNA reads TGTGCCAGCAGTTTGCCCTCCTTAGCGGGCACCGGGGAGCTGTTTTTT.